The clone carrying this TCR beta chain was seen a few times. The sample originates from a study of T-cell reconstitution after alpha-beta-depleted transplantation in children. For TCRbeta, the library was prepared with unique molecular identifiers. From the PCR reads, TCRdb called clonotypes with MiXCR, one entry per CDR3 protein. The sample has 400,000 to 500,000 distinct CDR3 sequences; approximately 10% are singletons. J was trimmed by 6 bases and V by 1 base; bases with no gene match: 5. Germline loops: CDR1 LGHNA, CDR2 YSLEER. The CDR3 consists of 15 residues. The chain carries TRBV4-3 and TRBJ1-5; 8 bases are a match to TRBD1. The sequencing here drew on PBMCs from the stem cell graft donor, taken from the stem cell graft. This TCR derives from a human donor who donated a stem cell graft to a child with acute myeloid leukemia. This CDR3 reads CASSQGTGLTQPQHF. DNA for the CDR3: TGCGCCAGCAGCCAAGGGACAGGGTTAACTCAGCCCCAGCATTTT.